A single sample gave rise to the 26 T cell receptor beta chains below, sequenced in a study of blood T cell repertoires in COVID-19 (dated by TCRdb to 2018 to 2021). The library was built by means of the immunoSEQ multiplex PCR assay. The immuneACCESS repertoire file appears here via TCRdb, limited to in-frame rearrangements. These files lack a portion of the clones; in checked studies, under half of the deficit traces to unresolved V genes, and the cause of the others is not known. The table for this sample lists 60,000 to 80,000 clones; 80% to 90% of them were counted only once. The ten largest account for less than 5.5% of the sample. What was sequenced was peripheral blood. The receptors originated from a human donor in a cohort sampled during active COVID-19.

V gene TRBV24-1 combines with J gene TRBJ1-1, with 7 bases aligning to TRBD1. The germline CDR1 and CDR2 sequences are KGHDR and SFDVKD. CDR3 length: 17 residues. The V and J ends lost 0 bases and 1 base, in that order; junction bases with no gene match: 7. In DNA, the CDR3 is TGTGCCACCAGTGATTTGTATTTCAGGGGGAGGAACACTGAAGCTTTCTTT. Translation gives CATSDLYFRGRNTEAFF.

The rearrangement links TRBV28 to TRBJ1-4, with 8 bases lining up with TRBD1. V lost 6 bases to trimming and J lost 7 bases; unmatched junction nucleotides: 4. CDR1 and CDR2 from the germline V gene are MDHEN and SYDVKM. The CDR3 contains 13 residues. CDR3 nucleotide sequence: TGTGCCAGCAGAAGACAGGGGCGTGAAAAACTGTTTTTT. This sequence encodes CASRRQGREKLFF.

The chain uses TRBV19 and TRBJ2-1, with D uncertain. The CDR3 is 14 residues long. CDR1 LNHDA and CDR2 SQIVND come from the germline V gene (reference sequence). V dropped 3 bases and J dropped 6 bases, with 12 bases sitting between them. The CDR3 region is CASSIVGSTNEQFF. The CDR3 region has the DNA TGTGCCAGTAGTATTGTGGGTAGCACCAATGAGCAGTTCTTC.

The chain couples TRBV5-8 to TRBJ2-5; 10 bases are a match to TRBD1. Germline CDR1 is SGHTS and CDR2 is YDEGEE. The CDR3 runs 15 residues. The trim removed 4 bases at V and 2 bases at J, leaving 5 bases unmatched. CDR3 DNA: TGTGCCAGCAGCCCGGGACAGGGGTTACAAGAGACCCAGTACTTC. Amino acids: CASSPGQGLQETQYF.

The chain uses TRBV9 and TRBJ2-1; a weak D match, TRBD2 (7 bases). The CDR3 runs to 14 residues. In germline, CDR1 is SGDLS, CDR2 YYNGEE. V was cut by 0 bases and J by 6 bases, with 10 bases left in between. DNA for the CDR3: TGTGCCAGCAGCGTAGGGGGGGGCCCCAATGAGCAGTTCTTC. Translation: CASSVGGGPNEQFF.

V is TRBV19 and J is TRBJ2-2; maybe TRBD1 (6 bases). V lost 3 bases, J lost 5 bases, and 10 bases lay in between. This CDR3 comprises 14 residues. The germline gives CDR1 LNHDA, CDR2 SQIVND (reference sequence). CDR3 in amino acids: CASSIQGLTGELFF. The CDR3 region has the DNA TGTGCCAGTAGTATCCAGGGGCTTACCGGGGAGCTGTTTTTT.

A few counts support this clone. The chain joins TRBV4-3 to TRBJ2-7; TRBD1 aligns across 8 bases. Germline V gives CDR1 LGHNA, CDR2 YSLEER. Losses at the gene ends were 0 bases for V and 5 bases for J; bases not matched to a gene: 6. The length of the CDR3 is 15 residues. CDR3 bases: TGCGCCAGCAGCCAAGACAGGACAGGGAAGGACGAGCAGTACTTC. Encoded protein: CASSQDRTGKDEQYF.

The CDR3 sequence: CASSQVRLAGYNEQFF. DNA for the CDR3: TGTGCCAGCAGCCAAGTGCGACTAGCGGGCTACAATGAGCAGTTCTTC. V is TRBV3-1 (or the pseudogene TRBV3-2) and J is TRBJ2-1; TRBD2 agrees at 10 bases. Germline V lookup: CDR1 LGHDT, CDR2 YNNKEL (reference sequence). Germline trimming cut 1 base from V and 3 bases from J; bases unmatched to any gene: 3. This CDR3 spans 16 amino acids.

The chain uses TRBV5-1 and TRBJ2-5; D may be TRBD1 (5 bases). Trimming took off 1 base at V and 2 bases at J, with 21 bases between the two ends. CDR1 SGHRS and CDR2 YFSETQ come from the germline V gene. This CDR3 has 18 amino acids. The CDR3 bases are TGCGCCAGCAGCTTGATGGGGTGGGGCGCCCTCGGTCAAGAGACCCAGTACTTC. It translates to CASSLMGWGALGQETQYF.

This chain links TRBV25-1 with TRBJ2-2; the D is unclear. Trimming removed 9 bases at V and 1 base at J, with 9 bases between. From germline, CDR1 is MGHDK and CDR2 SYGVNS. The CDR3 consists of 13 residues. The CDR3: CASTNKNTGELFF. The CDR3 DNA is TGTGCCAGTACTAACAAGAACACCGGGGAGCTGTTTTTT.

This clone was seen just once. The chain employs TRBV5-1 and TRBJ2-2; 11 bases line up with TRBD1. CDR1 and CDR2 from the germline V gene are SGHRS and YFSETQ. This CDR3 region has 14 residues. Losses at the gene ends were 9 bases for V and 5 bases for J; bases not matched to a gene: 6. The CDR3 here is CATGQGAKTGELFF. The CDR3, as DNA: TGCGCCACCGGACAGGGGGCAAAGACCGGGGAGCTGTTTTTT.

The chain carries TRBV19 and TRBJ2-2; 8 bases fit TRBD2. The junction had 5 bases not matched to a gene; V was cut back by 5 bases and J by 0 bases. CDR1 and CDR2 (germline): LNHDA, SQIVND (reference sequence). The CDR3 contains 16 residues. The CDR3 nucleotides read TGTGCCAGTAGTGGCGCTAGCGGGTCGAACACCGGGGAGCTGTTTTTT. Residues: CASSGASGSNTGELFF.

This chain uses TRBV19 with TRBJ2-1, with 9 bases lining up with TRBD1. The CDR3 extends over 15 amino acids. The trim removed 6 bases at V and 8 bases at J, leaving 11 bases unmatched. Germline values: CDR1 LNHDA, CDR2 SQIVND (reference sequence). CDR3 coding DNA: TGTGCCAGTAGAACCGGGACAGGGAGAGGCGATGAGCAGTTCTTC. As protein: CASRTGTGRGDEQFF.

The chain combines TRBV4-1 with TRBJ2-1, with 11 bases lining up with TRBD2. Germline values: CDR1 MGHRA, CDR2 YSYEKL. CDR3 size: 17 residues. V lost 0 bases, J lost 4 bases, and 5 bases stayed unmatched. The DNA of the CDR3 is TGCGCCAGCAGCCAAGATCAAGTAGCGGGGGGGTACAATGAGCAGTTCTTC. Encoded protein: CASSQDQVAGGYNEQFF.

This sequence joins TRBV15 and TRBJ2-1, with 8 bases aligning to TRBD2. The CDR3 sequence is 15 residues long. The V and J ends lost 5 bases and 4 bases, in that order; junction bases with no gene match: 7. The germline gives CDR1 LNHNV, CDR2 YYDKDF (reference sequence). For the CDR3, the DNA is TGTGCCACCAGCGAAAGGACTAGCAGATACAATGAGCAGTTCTTC. It yields the protein CATSERTSRYNEQFF. Filled out from reference TRBV15 and TRBJ2-1, the complete variable domain reads DAMVIQNPRYQVTQFGKPVTLSCSQTLNHNVMYWYQQKSSQAPKLLFHYYDKDFNNEADTPDNFQSRRPNTSFCFLDIRSPGLGDTAMYLCATSERTSRYNEQFFGPGTRLTVL.

V gene TRBV20-1 combines with J gene TRBJ2-1, with 7 bases identical to TRBD2. The trim removed 3 bases at V and 5 bases at J, leaving 7 bases unmatched. The germline V gene encodes CDR1 DFQATT and CDR2 SNEGSKA (reference sequence). The CDR3 has 14 residues. DNA of the CDR3: TGCAGTGCTAGTTCTAGCGGAACCAACAATGAGCAGTTCTTC. This codes for CSASSSGTNNEQFF.

This CDR3 is CASSLVGAGEFF. The CDR3 DNA sequence: TGCGCCAGCAGCTTGGTGGGGGCGGGCGAGTTCTTC. This chain joins TRBV5-1 and TRBJ2-1, with D tentatively TRBD1 (6 bases). The CDR3 is 12 amino acids. The germline CDR1 and CDR2 sequences are SGHRS and YFSETQ. The ends were cut back, 0 bases at V and 14 bases at J, with 12 bases in the middle.

This chain uses TRBV9 with TRBJ2-7, with 9 bases that match TRBD2. V lost 4 bases and J lost 5; bases outside the gene matches: 10. The germline CDR1 and CDR2 sequences are SGDLS and YYNGEE. This CDR3 has 15 residues. In nucleotides, the CDR3 is TGTGCCAGCAGCTCGGCGAGGGCGGGAGGGAACGAGCAGTACTTC. Translated, it gives CASSSARAGGNEQYF.

V gene TRBV14 combines with J gene TRBJ2-7; D uncertain. The V end lost 4 bases, the J end lost 4 bases, and 17 bases lay between the germline ends. The CDR3 spans 15 residues. The V gene's germline CDR1 is SGHDN and CDR2 FVKESK. The CDR3 reads CASSLLARSHYEQYF. DNA for the CDR3: TGTGCCAGCAGCCTCTTGGCCCGTTCCCATTACGAGCAGTACTTC.

The J gene is TRBJ2-5, the V gene TRBV3-1 (or the pseudogene TRBV3-2), with 10 bases aligning to TRBD1. V lost 1 base, J lost 4 bases, and 6 bases stayed unmatched. The CDR3 is 16 residues long. CDR1 is LGHDT and CDR2 is YNNKEL in the germline V gene (reference sequence). DNA of the CDR3: TGTGCCAGCAGCCAAGCCGGGACAGGGGTTGGAGAGACCCAGTACTTC. It translates to CASSQAGTGVGETQYF.

This sequence joins TRBV6-1 and TRBJ2-7, with 8 bases fitting TRBD1. The CDR3 totals 16 residues. Per germline, CDR1 MNHNS and CDR2 SASEGT. Losses at the gene ends were 3 bases for V and 6 bases for J; bases not matched to a gene: 13. CDR3 region: CASSDHSGQESPEQYF. As DNA, the CDR3 is TGTGCCAGCAGTGACCACTCGGGACAGGAGTCCCCCGAGCAGTACTTC.

The rearrangement uses TRBV28 and TRBJ1-5, with D hard to call. The CDR3 contains 15 residues. V was clipped by 6 bases and J by 2 bases, with 14 bases between them. Germline CDR1 MDHEN, CDR2 SYDVKM. CDR3 sequence reads: CASRFAGRGNQPQHF. The CDR3 DNA sequence: TGTGCCAGCAGGTTTGCGGGCCGCGGCAATCAGCCCCAGCATTTT. Based on the CDR3 plus reference TRBV28 and TRBJ1-5, the full variable domain is DVKVTQSSRYLVKRTGEKVFLECVQDMDHENMFWYRQDPGLGLRLIYFSYDVKMKEKGDIPEGYSVSREKKERFSLILESASTNQTSMYLCASRFAGRGNQPQHFGDGTRLSIL.

There are a few counts of this clone. The chain carries TRBV7-2 and TRBJ1-5; D is perhaps TRBD1 (5 bases). This CDR3 has 15 residues. Germline V gives CDR1 SGHTA, CDR2 FQGNSA. Trimming took 1 base from V and 6 from J, leaving 13 bases between them. Here the CDR3 reads CASSLDGGRGQPQHF. The DNA of the CDR3 is TGTGCCAGCAGCTTAGACGGGGGACGAGGTCAGCCCCAGCATTTT.

The CDR3 DNA reads as TGCGCCAGCAGCTTGGAGGGGCTAGCGGGAAATGCAGATACGCAGTATTTT. Protein: CASSLEGLAGNADTQYF. The chain combines TRBV5-1 with TRBJ2-3, with 9 bases fitting TRBD2. The CDR3 loop spans 17 amino acids. Per the germline V gene, CDR1 is SGHRS and CDR2 is YFSETQ. The ends lost 0 bases at V and 4 bases at J; junction bases unmatched: 9. The variable domain in full, with the rest retrieved from reference TRBV5-1 and TRBJ2-3, is KAGVTQTPRYLIKTRGQQVTLSCSPISGHRSVSWYQQTPGQGLQFLFEYFSETQRNKGNFPGRFSGRQFSNSRSEMNVSTLELGDSALYLCASSLEGLAGNADTQYFGPGTRLTVL.

The rearrangement uses TRBV2 and TRBJ2-1, with no clear D. This CDR3 spans 12 amino acids. V lost 2 bases and J 3 bases, leaving 2 bases between the germline ends. Looked up from germline, CDR1 is SNHLY and CDR2 is FYNNEI. CDR3: CASSELYNEQFF. Written as DNA, the CDR3 is TGTGCCAGCAGTGAACTCTACAATGAGCAGTTCTTC. Full variable domain (outside the CDR3, taken from reference TRBV2 and TRBJ2-1): EPEVTQTPSHQVTQMGQEVILRCVPISNHLYFYWYRQILGQKVEFLVSFYNNEISEKSEIFDDQFSVERPDGSNFTLKIRSTKLEDSAMYFCASSELYNEQFFGPGTRLTVL.

The chain recombines TRBV4-2 with TRBJ2-3; 10 bases are a match to TRBD2. The CDR3 length is 16 residues. Germline assignment: CDR1 LGHNA and CDR2 YNFKEQ. The V segment lost 1 base and the J segment 6 bases; nucleotides outside the gene matches: 7. For the CDR3, the DNA is TGTGCCAGCAGCCAAGTGAGTAGCGGGAGGCCGGATACGCAGTATTTT. Translation gives CASSQVSSGRPDTQYF.